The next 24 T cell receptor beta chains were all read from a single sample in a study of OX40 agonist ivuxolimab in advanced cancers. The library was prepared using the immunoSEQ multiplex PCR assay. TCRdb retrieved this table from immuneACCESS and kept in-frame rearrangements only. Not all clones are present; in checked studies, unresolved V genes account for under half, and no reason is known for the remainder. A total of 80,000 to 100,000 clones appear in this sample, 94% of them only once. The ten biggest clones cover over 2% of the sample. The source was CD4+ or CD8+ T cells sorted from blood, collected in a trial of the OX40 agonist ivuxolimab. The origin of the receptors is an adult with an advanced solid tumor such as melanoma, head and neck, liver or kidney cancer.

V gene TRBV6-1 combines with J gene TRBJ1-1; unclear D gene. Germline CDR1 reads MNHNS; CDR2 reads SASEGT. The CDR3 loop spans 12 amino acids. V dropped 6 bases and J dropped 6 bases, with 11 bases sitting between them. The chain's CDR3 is CASRAGGSEAFF. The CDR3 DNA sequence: TGTGCCAGCAGGGCCGGTGGGTCTGAAGCTTTCTTT.

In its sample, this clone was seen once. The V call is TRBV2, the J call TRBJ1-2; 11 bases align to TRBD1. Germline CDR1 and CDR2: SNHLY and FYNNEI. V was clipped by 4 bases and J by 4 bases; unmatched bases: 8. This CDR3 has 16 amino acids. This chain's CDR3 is CASSGLRDRGIYGYTF. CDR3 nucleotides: TGTGCCAGCAGTGGACTTCGGGACAGGGGGATCTATGGCTACACCTTC. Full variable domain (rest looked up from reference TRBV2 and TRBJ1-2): EPEVTQTPSHQVTQMGQEVILRCVPISNHLYFYWYRQILGQKVEFLVSFYNNEISEKSEIFDDQFSVERPDGSNFTLKIRSTKLEDSAMYFCASSGLRDRGIYGYTFGSGTRLTVV.

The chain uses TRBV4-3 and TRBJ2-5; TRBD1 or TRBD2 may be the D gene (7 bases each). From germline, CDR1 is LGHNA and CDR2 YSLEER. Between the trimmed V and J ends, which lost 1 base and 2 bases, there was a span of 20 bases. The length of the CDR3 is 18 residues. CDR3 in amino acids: CASSQVRQGGIKQETQYF. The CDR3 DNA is TGCGCCAGCAGCCAAGTGAGACAGGGAGGGATAAAGCAAGAGACCCAGTACTTC.

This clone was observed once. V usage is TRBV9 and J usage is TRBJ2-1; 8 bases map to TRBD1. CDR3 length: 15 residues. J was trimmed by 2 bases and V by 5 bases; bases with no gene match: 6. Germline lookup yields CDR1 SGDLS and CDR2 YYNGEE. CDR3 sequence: CASSNTGGPYNEQFF. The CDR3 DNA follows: TGTGCCAGCAGTAATACAGGGGGGCCCTACAATGAGCAGTTCTTC.

The chain's CDR3 is CASTVAGHGTEAFF. The CDR3 region has the DNA TGCGCCAGCACCGTGGCGGGGCACGGCACTGAAGCTTTCTTT. The chain joins TRBV5-1 to TRBJ1-1; D is possibly TRBD1 (5 bases). The length of the CDR3 is 14 residues. Germline lookup yields CDR1 SGHRS and CDR2 YFSETQ. V lost 6 bases, J lost 4 bases, and 16 bases lay in between.

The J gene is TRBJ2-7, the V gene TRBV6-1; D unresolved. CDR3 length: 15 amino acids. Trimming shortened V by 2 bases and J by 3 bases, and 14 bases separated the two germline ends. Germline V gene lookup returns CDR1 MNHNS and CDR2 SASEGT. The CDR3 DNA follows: TGTGCCAGCAGTGAATATGGGTTTTTCGACTACGAGCAGTACTTC. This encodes CASSEYGFFDYEQYF.

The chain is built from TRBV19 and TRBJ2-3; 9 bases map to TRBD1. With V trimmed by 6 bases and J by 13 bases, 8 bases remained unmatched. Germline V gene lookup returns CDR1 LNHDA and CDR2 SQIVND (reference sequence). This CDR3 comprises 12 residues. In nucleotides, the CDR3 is TGTGCCAGTAGCTGGGGAGGGGACAGGGAGTATTTT. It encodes CASSWGGDREYF. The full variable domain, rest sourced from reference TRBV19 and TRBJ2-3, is DGGITQSPKYLFRKEGQNVTLSCEQNLNHDAMYWYRQDPGQGLRLIYYSQIVNDFQKGDIAEGYSVSREKKESFPLTVTSAQKNPTAFYLCASSWGGDREYFGPGTRLTVL.

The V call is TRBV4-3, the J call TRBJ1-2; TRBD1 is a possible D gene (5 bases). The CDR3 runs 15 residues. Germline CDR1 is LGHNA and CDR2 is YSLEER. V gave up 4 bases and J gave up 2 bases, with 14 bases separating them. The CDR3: CASSPSVRGNYGYTF. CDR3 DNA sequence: TGCGCCAGCAGCCCTTCCGTGCGGGGGAACTATGGCTACACCTTC.

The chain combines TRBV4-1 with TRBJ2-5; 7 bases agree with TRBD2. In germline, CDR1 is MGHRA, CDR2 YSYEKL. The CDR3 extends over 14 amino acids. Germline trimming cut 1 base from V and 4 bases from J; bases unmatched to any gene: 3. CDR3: CASSQGEGLETQYF. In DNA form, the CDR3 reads TGCGCCAGCAGCCAAGGGGAGGGGCTAGAGACCCAGTACTTC.

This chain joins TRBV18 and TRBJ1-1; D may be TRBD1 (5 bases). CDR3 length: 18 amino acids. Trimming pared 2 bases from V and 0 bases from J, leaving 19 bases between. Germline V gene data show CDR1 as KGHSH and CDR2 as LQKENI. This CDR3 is CASSPTGPLPSLNTEAFF. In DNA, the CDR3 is TGTGCCAGCTCACCAACAGGACCGTTACCTAGCTTGAACACTGAAGCTTTCTTT.

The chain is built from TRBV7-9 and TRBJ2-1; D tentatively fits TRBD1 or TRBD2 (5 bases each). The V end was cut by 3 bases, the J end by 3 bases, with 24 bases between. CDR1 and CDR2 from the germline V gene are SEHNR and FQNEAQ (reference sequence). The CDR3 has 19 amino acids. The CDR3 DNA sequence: TGTGCCAGCAGCTTTCGAGACACGTCCGGGGCAGGGCGCTACAATGAGCAGTTCTTC. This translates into CASSFRDTSGAGRYNEQFF.

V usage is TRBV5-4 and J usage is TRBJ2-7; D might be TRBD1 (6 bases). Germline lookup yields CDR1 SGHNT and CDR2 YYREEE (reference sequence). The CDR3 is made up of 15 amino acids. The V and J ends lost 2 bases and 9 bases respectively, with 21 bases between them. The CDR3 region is CASSFGLGGLRLQYF. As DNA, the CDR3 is TGTGCCAGCAGCTTCGGCCTAGGGGGTCTAAGGTTGCAGTACTTC.

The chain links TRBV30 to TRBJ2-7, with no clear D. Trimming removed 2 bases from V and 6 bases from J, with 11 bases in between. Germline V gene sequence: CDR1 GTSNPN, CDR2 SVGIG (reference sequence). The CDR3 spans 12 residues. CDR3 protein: CAWSQAGGEQYF. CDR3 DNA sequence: TGTGCCTGGAGTCAAGCTGGCGGCGAGCAGTACTTC.

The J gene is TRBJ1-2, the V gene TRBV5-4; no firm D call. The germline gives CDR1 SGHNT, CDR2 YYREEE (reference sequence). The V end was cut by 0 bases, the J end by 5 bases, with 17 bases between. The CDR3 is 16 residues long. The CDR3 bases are TGTGCCAGCAGCTTGGCCGAACGGCGCCTAGTTTATGGCTACACCTTC. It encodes CASSLAERRLVYGYTF. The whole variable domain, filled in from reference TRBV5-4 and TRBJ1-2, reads ETGVTQSPTHLIKTRGQQVTLRCSSQSGHNTVSWYQQALGQGPQFIFQYYREEENGRGNFPPRFSGLQFPNYSSELNVNALELDDSALYLCASSLAERRLVYGYTFGSGTRLTVV.

CDR3 residues: CASTSVTDTQYF. The CDR3, as DNA: TGTGCCAGCACCTCGGTCACAGATACGCAGTATTTT. The V and J genes are TRBV6-1 and TRBJ2-3, with D hard to call. The V end was cut by 7 bases, the J end by 2 bases, with 7 bases between. This CDR3 is built from 12 residues. Germline V lookup: CDR1 MNHNS, CDR2 SASEGT.

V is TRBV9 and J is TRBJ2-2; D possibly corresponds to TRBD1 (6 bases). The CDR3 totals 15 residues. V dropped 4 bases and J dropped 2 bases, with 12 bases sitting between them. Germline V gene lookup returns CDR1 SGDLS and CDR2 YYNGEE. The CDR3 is CASSPGQTNTGELFF. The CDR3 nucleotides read TGTGCCAGCAGCCCCGGACAGACCAACACCGGGGAGCTGTTTTTT.

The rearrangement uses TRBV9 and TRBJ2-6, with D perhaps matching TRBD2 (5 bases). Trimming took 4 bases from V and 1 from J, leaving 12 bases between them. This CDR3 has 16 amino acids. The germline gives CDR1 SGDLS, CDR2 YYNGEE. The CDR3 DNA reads TGTGCCAGCAGCTCGAACCGGGAATCTGGGGCCAACGTCCTGACTTTC. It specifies CASSSNRESGANVLTF. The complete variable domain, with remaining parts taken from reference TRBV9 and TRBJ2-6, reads DSGVTQTPKHLITATGQRVTLRCSPRSGDLSVYWYQQSLDQGLQFLIQYYNGEERAKGNILERFSAQQFPDLHSELNLSSLELGDSALYFCASSSNRESGANVLTFGAGSRLTVL.

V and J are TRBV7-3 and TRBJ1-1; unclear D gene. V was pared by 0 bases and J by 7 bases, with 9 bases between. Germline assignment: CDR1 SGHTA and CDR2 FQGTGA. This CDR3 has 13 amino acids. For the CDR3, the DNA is TGTGCCAGCAGCTTAACCTCAGGATTTGAAGCTTTCTTT. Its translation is CASSLTSGFEAFF.

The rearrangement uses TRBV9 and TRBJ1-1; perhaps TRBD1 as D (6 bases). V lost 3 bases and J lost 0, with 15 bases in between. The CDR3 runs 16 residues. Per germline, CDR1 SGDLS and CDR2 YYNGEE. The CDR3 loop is CASSEGKGGMNTEAFF. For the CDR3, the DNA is TGTGCCAGCAGCGAAGGAAAGGGGGGGATGAACACTGAAGCTTTCTTT.

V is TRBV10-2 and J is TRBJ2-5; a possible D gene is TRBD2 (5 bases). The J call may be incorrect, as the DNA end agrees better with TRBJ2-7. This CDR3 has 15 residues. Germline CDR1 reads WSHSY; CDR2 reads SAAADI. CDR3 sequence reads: CASSPERAPFYEQYF. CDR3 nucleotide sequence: TGCGCCAGCAGTCCCGAGAGGGCCCCTTTTTACGAGCAGTACTTC.

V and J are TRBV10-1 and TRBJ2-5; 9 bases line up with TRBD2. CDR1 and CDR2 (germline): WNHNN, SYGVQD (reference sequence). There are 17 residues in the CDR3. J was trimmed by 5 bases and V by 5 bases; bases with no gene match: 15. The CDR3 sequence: CASSITGLAGCWETQYF. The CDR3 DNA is TGCGCCAGCAGTATAACAGGGCTAGCGGGATGCTGGGAGACCCAGTACTTC.

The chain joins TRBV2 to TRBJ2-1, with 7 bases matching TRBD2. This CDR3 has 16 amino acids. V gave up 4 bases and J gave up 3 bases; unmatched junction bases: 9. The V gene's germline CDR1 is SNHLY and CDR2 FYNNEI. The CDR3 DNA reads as TGTGCCAGCAGTGCCCCACTAGCGACGGTCTACAATGAGCAGTTCTTC. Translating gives CASSAPLATVYNEQFF.

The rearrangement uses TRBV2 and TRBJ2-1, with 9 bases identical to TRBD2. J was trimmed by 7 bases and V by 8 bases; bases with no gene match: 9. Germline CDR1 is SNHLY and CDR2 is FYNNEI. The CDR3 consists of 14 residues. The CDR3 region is CASSLLAGGNEQFF. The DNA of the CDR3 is TGTGCCAGCTCCCTGTTGGCGGGAGGGAATGAGCAGTTCTTC.

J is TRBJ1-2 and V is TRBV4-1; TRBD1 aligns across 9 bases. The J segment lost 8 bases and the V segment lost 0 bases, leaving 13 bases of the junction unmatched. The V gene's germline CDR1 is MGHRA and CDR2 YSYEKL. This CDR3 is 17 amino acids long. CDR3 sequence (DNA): TGCGCCAGCAGCCAAGACCCTGGACGGGGACAGGGAAGAGGCTACACCTTC. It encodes CASSQDPGRGQGRGYTF.